These 21 T cell receptor beta chains were sequenced from one sample in a study of blood T cell repertoires in COVID-19 (dated by TCRdb to about 2020). The library was built by means of the immunoSEQ multiplex PCR assay. What TCRdb holds here is the immuneACCESS table cut down to in-frame rearrangements. Part of the clones is not present; checked against another copy, under half of the missing clones reflect an unresolved V gene, and the others are unexplained. This sample holds 90,000 to 150,000 clones; 79% were observed only once. Approximately 4.2% of the sample goes to the ten largest clones. The sample consisted of peripheral blood. These receptors were obtained from a woman older than 75 with acute or convalescent COVID-19.

This clone has only one observation. The chain combines TRBV12-3 or TRBV12-4 with TRBJ2-7, with unresolved D. This CDR3 contains 11 residues. The V gene lost 5 bases and the J gene lost 3 bases, with 5 bases spanning the gap. CDR3 region: CASSQLYEQYF. The CDR3 DNA is TGTGCCAGCAGTCAACTCTACGAGCAGTACTTC.

The chain links TRBV5-4 to TRBJ2-5; tentatively, D is TRBD1 (5 bases). The ends were cut back, 2 bases at V and 1 base at J, with 12 bases in the middle. This CDR3 is 15 amino acids long. Germline lookup yields CDR1 SGHNT and CDR2 YYREEE (reference sequence). The CDR3: CASSFNRRPQETQYF. CDR3 DNA sequence: TGTGCCAGCAGCTTTAACAGGCGCCCCCAAGAGACCCAGTACTTC.

The rearrangement links TRBV5-4 to TRBJ1-2, with D uncertain. Trimming stripped 3 bases from V and 0 bases from J, with 15 bases between. Germline V lookup: CDR1 SGHNT, CDR2 YYREEE (reference sequence). This CDR3 spans 16 amino acids. The CDR3 reads CASSSSNGDTNYGYTF. The CDR3 DNA follows: TGTGCCAGCAGCTCGTCTAATGGTGACACTAACTATGGCTACACCTTC.

The chain employs TRBV3-1 (or the pseudogene TRBV3-2) and TRBJ2-7; 12 bases are a match to TRBD2. Germline values: CDR1 LGHDT, CDR2 YNNKEL (reference sequence). The CDR3 sequence is 16 residues long. The V and J ends lost 4 bases and 7 bases, in that order; junction bases with no gene match: 11. In DNA form, the CDR3 reads TGTGCCAGCAGCCCCACCGAAGCTAGCGGGAGGGGTGAGCAGTACTTC. Its protein product is CASSPTEASGRGEQYF.

This clone came up once. V gene TRBV18 combines with J gene TRBJ1-3; the D gene is possibly TRBD1 (5 bases). Per the germline V gene, CDR1 is KGHSH and CDR2 is LQKENI. This CDR3 is built from 16 residues. Trimming cost V 3 bases and J 4 bases, with 16 bases left between them. The CDR3 coding sequence is TGTGCCAGCTCACCGGGTCAGGGAACGGCGGGAAACACCATATATTTT. Its protein is CASSPGQGTAGNTIYF.

This clone was seen once. The chain couples TRBV4-3 to TRBJ1-5; 11 bases are shared with TRBD1. J was trimmed by 5 bases and V by 4 bases; bases with no gene match: 10. This CDR3 has 17 residues. Germline V gives CDR1 LGHNA, CDR2 YSLEER. The CDR3 region is CASSLSTGTGGYQPQHF. For the CDR3, the DNA is TGCGCCAGCAGCCTATCGACCGGGACAGGGGGATATCAGCCCCAGCATTTT.

The chain joins TRBV7-2 to TRBJ1-5; 9 bases line up with TRBD1. CDR3 length: 16 amino acids. The junction had 3 bases not matched to a gene; V was cut back by 0 bases and J by 3 bases. CDR1 SGHTA and CDR2 FQGNSA come from the germline V gene. The CDR3 loop reads CASSLAGTGINQPQHF. The DNA of the CDR3 is TGTGCCAGCAGCTTAGCGGGGACAGGGATCAATCAGCCCCAGCATTTT.

V gene TRBV12-5 combines with J gene TRBJ2-1; 7 bases match TRBD2. Trimming at V came to 4 bases and at J to 4 bases, leaving 13 bases not matched to a gene. The CDR3 contains 17 residues. Germline V lookup: CDR1 LGHNT, CDR2 FRNRAP. The CDR3 is CASGSPLKRGRYNEQFF. CDR3 coding DNA: TGTGCTAGTGGTTCCCCCCTTAAGCGGGGCCGATACAATGAGCAGTTCTTC.

The chain employs TRBV19 and TRBJ2-5; 8 positions match TRBD1. Germline CDR1 is LNHDA and CDR2 is SQIVND (reference sequence). CDR3 length: 15 amino acids. Trimming at V came to 5 bases and at J to 2 bases, leaving 7 bases not matched to a gene. CDR3 nucleotides: TGTGCCAGTAGTTCCCAGGGGGCTTGGCAAGAGACCCAGTACTTC. This gives the protein CASSSQGAWQETQYF.

V and J are TRBV19 and TRBJ1-3, with D possibly matching TRBD1 (5 bases). The V gene's germline CDR1 is LNHDA and CDR2 SQIVND (reference sequence). V was shortened by 8 bases and J by 0 bases, with 11 bases between the two germline ends. There are 14 residues in the CDR3. DNA of the CDR3: TGTGCCAGTTCCGACAGCCACTCTGGAAACACCATATATTTT. Translation gives CASSDSHSGNTIYF.

This sequence joins TRBV4-1 and TRBJ1-5; 10 bases fit TRBD1. With V trimmed by 1 base and J by 5 bases, 11 bases remained unmatched. The CDR3 sequence is 18 residues long. Germline lookup yields CDR1 MGHRA and CDR2 YSYEKL. CDR3 protein: CASSQVWEGTGADQPQHF. CDR3 DNA: TGCGCCAGCAGCCAAGTATGGGAAGGGACAGGGGCTGATCAGCCCCAGCATTTT.

The rearrangement joins TRBV2 to TRBJ1-1, with no clear D. The germline V gene has CDR1 SNHLY and CDR2 FYNNEI. The CDR3 has 13 residues. The germline V and J ends were trimmed by 6 bases and 1 base, with 9 bases remaining between them. CDR3 residues: CASRKTENTEAFF. In DNA, the CDR3 is TGTGCCAGCAGAAAAACAGAGAACACTGAAGCTTTCTTT.

The CDR3 here is CASSPDSYNSPLHF. CDR3 nucleotides: TGTGCCAGCAGCCCGGACAGCTATAATTCACCCCTCCACTTT. The chain links TRBV5-6 to TRBJ1-6; weak D call: TRBD1 (6 bases). V shed 4 bases and J shed 3 bases, with 8 bases lying between them. Germline V gives CDR1 SGHDT, CDR2 YYEEEE. The CDR3 totals 14 residues.

The sample holds a few counts of this clone. This chain links TRBV9 with TRBJ2-7, with D hard to call. V lost 4 bases, J lost 0 bases, and 11 bases lay in between. This CDR3 is built from 14 residues. The germline V gene has CDR1 SGDLS and CDR2 YYNGEE. CDR3 sequence: CASSPRGYSYEQYF. CDR3 nucleotides: TGTGCCAGCAGCCCCCGCGGTTACTCCTACGAGCAGTACTTC.

Only a few counts were recorded for this clone. The chain combines TRBV15 with TRBJ2-3, with 13 positions matching TRBD2. Germline CDR1 reads LNHNV; CDR2 reads YYDKDF (reference sequence). Trimming at V came to 6 bases and at J to 4 bases, leaving 7 bases not matched to a gene. CDR3 length: 16 amino acids. CDR3 sequence (DNA): TGTGCCACCAGAAGTGGACTAGCGGGAGCGGCAGATACGCAGTATTTT. Its translation is CATRSGLAGAADTQYF.

V and J are TRBV4-2 and TRBJ2-2; 7 bases match TRBD2. Losses at the gene ends were 0 bases for V and 4 bases for J; bases not matched to a gene: 8. The CDR3 covers 17 residues. CDR1 LGHNA and CDR2 YNFKEQ come from the germline V gene. CDR3 residues: CASSQDRSIAGTGELFF. The CDR3 DNA follows: TGTGCCAGCAGCCAAGATAGGAGCATAGCGGGCACCGGGGAGCTGTTTTTT.

This chain links TRBV10-3 with TRBJ2-7; 8 nucleotides line up with TRBD2. The V segment lost 10 bases and the J segment 3 bases; nucleotides outside the gene matches: 17. The germline V gene encodes CDR1 ENHRY and CDR2 SYGVKD. This CDR3 is built from 16 residues. The DNA of the CDR3 is TGTGCCACCGTTTTGGGAAGCGGGAGTGAACGCTACGAGCAGTACTTC. Its protein is CATVLGSGSERYEQYF.

This chain links TRBV7-9 with TRBJ2-5, with 7 nucleotides matching TRBD2. The ends lost 4 bases at V and 1 base at J; junction bases unmatched: 6. The V gene's germline CDR1 is SEHNR and CDR2 FQNEAQ (reference sequence). This CDR3 is 15 amino acids long. CDR3 nucleotide sequence: TGTGCCAGCAGCTCCCAATCGGGGGGCCAAGAGACCCAGTACTTC. Protein: CASSSQSGGQETQYF.

This clone was counted between two and nine times. The CDR3 is CASSYGQGGLAFF. The CDR3 nucleotides read TGTGCCAGCAGCTATGGACAGGGAGGTTTGGCTTTCTTT. V gene TRBV7-3 combines with J gene TRBJ1-1, with 8 nucleotides matching TRBD1. The CDR3 has 13 residues. CDR1 is SGHTA, CDR2 FQGTGA, per germline. J was trimmed by 11 bases and V by 4 bases; bases with no gene match: 9.

J is TRBJ2-2 and V is TRBV19; 10 bases line up with TRBD1. Germline values: CDR1 LNHDA, CDR2 SQIVND (reference sequence). The CDR3 is 15 residues long. The V gene end was trimmed by 4 bases and the J gene end by 7 bases; junction bases not matched to a gene: 6. CDR3 bases: TGTGCCAGTAGTAGACAGGGGGCGGCGGTCGGGGAGCTGTTTTTT. Amino acids: CASSRQGAAVGELFF.

The J gene is TRBJ1-1, the V gene TRBV5-1, with D uncertain. With 5 bases removed from V and 7 bases from J, the gap between germline ends came to 15 bases. The germline CDR1 and CDR2 sequences are SGHRS and YFSETQ. The CDR3 length is 13 residues. CDR3 bases: TGCGCCAGCAGACCCTTATTAGATGGTGAAGCTTTCTTT. It yields the protein CASRPLLDGEAFF.